The 13 T cell receptor beta chains presented below share a single source sample, sequenced in a study of monozygotic twins with inflammatory bowel disease. Reanalyzing the 5' RACE reads, TCRdb keeps one entry per CDR3 protein, without DNA. The listing records 200,000 to 250,000 distinct CDR3 sequences. Sequenced sample: blood. The source is a human donor with ulcerative colitis or Crohn's disease, or a healthy co-twin of an affected twin (not recorded which).

The chain uses TRBV11-2 and TRBJ2-1; TCRdb's D call, TRBD2, is unchecked because there is no DNA. CDR1 is SGHAT, CDR2 FQNNGV, per germline. The CDR3 extends over 20 amino acids. This chain's CDR3 is CASSFTSGYQLSKGDNEQFF.

The chain combines TRBV5-8 with TRBJ1-1; TCRdb picks TRBD1, but there is no DNA to check that call. CDR3 size: 14 residues. CDR1 is SGHTS, CDR2 YDEGEE, per germline. CDR3 loop: CASSRRTGLTEAFF.

The chain employs TRBV29-1 and TRBJ1-2; TCRdb names TRBD1, which stays unverified in the absence of DNA. The germline V gene encodes CDR1 SQVTM and CDR2 ANQGSEA. This CDR3 region has 16 residues. The CDR3 loop reads CSVDSLDQQGNYGYTF.

The chain links TRBV7-3 to TRBJ2-1. Germline lookup yields CDR1 SGHTA and CDR2 FQGTGA. The CDR3 spans 12 residues. The CDR3 here is CASSFGRNEQFF.

The genes are TRBV5-1 and TRBJ1-1; the TCRdb call, TRBD1, lacks DNA for checking. CDR1 is SGHRS, CDR2 YFSETQ, per germline. The CDR3 is 15 amino acids. The CDR3 loop reads CASSYSNPGDTEAFF.

The rearrangement joins TRBV24-1 to TRBJ1-5. This CDR3 has 14 residues. In germline, CDR1 is KGHDR, CDR2 SFDVKD. This CDR3 reads CATSDRRGNQPQHF.

The chain combines TRBV29-1 with TRBJ1-1; TCRdb's D call, TRBD1, is unchecked because there is no DNA. Germline assignment: CDR1 SQVTM and CDR2 ANQGSEA. The CDR3 is 13 residues long. The chain's CDR3 is CSVEGGLGTEAFF.

The V call is TRBV7-2, the J call TRBJ2-7; absent DNA, TCRdb's TRBD1 call cannot be checked. CDR3 size: 15 residues. The germline V gene has CDR1 SGHTA and CDR2 FQGNSA. CDR3 sequence: CASSYQGQGMYEQYF.

V and J are TRBV5-1 and TRBJ2-5; the D call of TRBD1 rests on TCRdb alone, since no DNA is present to check it. This CDR3 is 14 amino acids long. Germline V CDR1 and CDR2: SGHRS, YFSETQ. The CDR3: CAGSRSGGQETQYF.

V and J are TRBV12-3 or TRBV12-4 and TRBJ2-1; the TCRdb call, TRBD1, lacks DNA for checking. The CDR3 consists of 14 residues. CDR3 sequence: CASSLGGRYNEQFF.

The V call is TRBV4-1, the J call TRBJ2-5; with no DNA, the TCRdb D assignment of TRBD1 cannot be verified. The CDR3 runs to 14 residues. In germline, CDR1 is MGHRA, CDR2 YSYEKL. CDR3 region: CASSQEGVEETQYF.

J is TRBJ2-4 and V is TRBV11-2. The CDR3 is made up of 15 amino acids. CDR1 is SGHAT, CDR2 FQNNGV, per germline. The CDR3 loop is CASSILVGMGNIQYF.

This chain uses TRBV20-1 with TRBJ1-1. The CDR3 is 15 residues long. Germline CDR1 and CDR2: DFQATT and SNEGSKA (reference sequence). This CDR3 is CSARDADNLNTEAFF.